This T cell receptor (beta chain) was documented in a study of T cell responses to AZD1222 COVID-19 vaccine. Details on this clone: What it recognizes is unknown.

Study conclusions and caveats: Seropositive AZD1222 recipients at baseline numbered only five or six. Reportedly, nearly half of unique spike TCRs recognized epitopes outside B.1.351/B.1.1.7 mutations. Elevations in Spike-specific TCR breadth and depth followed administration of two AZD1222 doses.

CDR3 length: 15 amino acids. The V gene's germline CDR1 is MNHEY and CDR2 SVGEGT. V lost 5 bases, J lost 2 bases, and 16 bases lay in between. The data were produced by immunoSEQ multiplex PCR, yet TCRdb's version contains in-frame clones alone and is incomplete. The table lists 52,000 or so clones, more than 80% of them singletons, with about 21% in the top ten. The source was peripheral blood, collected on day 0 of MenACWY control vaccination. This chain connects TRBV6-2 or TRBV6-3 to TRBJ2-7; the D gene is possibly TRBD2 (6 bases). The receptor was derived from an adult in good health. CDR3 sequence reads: CASSKSGTFTYEQYF. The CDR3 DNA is TGTGCCAGCAGTAAATCCGGGACTTTTACCTACGAGCAGTACTTC.